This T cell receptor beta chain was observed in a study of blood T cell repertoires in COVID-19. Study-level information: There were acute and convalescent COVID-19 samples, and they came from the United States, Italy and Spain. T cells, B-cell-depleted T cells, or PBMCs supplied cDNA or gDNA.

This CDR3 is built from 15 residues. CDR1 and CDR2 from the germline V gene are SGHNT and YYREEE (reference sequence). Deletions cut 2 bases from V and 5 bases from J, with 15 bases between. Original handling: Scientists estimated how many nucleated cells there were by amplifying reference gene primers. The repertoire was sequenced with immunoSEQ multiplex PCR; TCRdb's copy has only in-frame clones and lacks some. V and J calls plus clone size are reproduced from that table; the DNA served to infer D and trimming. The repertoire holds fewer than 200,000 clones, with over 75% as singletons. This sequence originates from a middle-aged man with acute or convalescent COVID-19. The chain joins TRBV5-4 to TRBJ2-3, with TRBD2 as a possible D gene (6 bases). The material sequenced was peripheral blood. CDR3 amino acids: CASSLGRLVGDTQYF. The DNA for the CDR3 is TGTGCCAGCAGCTTAGGTAGACTAGTCGGAGATACGCAGTATTTT.